The clone carrying this T cell receptor beta chain has a handful of counts. The data originate from a study of T cells after yellow fever vaccination. Germline V gene sequence: CDR1 SGHDN, CDR2 FVKESK. V was trimmed by 5 bases and J by 7 bases, leaving 24 bases between them. This CDR3 contains 16 residues. TCRdb re-analysed the 5' RACE reads in MiXCR, keeping a single row per CDR3 protein. Counted here are about 310,000 distinct CDR3 sequences, around 4% occurring once; the ten biggest clones make up around 20%. This receptor was taken from a man between 18 and 29 years old who received the YFV17D yellow fever vaccine. The sequencing used PBMCs, collected on the day of the yellow fever booster vaccination. The chain carries TRBV14 and TRBJ2-7, with a possible D match to TRBD1 (6 bases). The CDR3 sequence is CASSDTPGTPAGEQYF. The CDR3 DNA sequence: TGTGCCAGCAGCGATACCCCCGGGACACCCGCCGGGGAGCAGTACTTC.